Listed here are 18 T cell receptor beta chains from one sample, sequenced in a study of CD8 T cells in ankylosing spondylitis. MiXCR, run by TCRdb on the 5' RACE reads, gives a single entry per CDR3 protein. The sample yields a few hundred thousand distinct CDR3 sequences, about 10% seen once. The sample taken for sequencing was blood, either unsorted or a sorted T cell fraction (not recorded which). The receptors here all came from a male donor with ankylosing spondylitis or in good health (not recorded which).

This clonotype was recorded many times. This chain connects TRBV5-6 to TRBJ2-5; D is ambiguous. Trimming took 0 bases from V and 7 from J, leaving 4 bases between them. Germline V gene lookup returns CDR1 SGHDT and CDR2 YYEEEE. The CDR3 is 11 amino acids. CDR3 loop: CASSLEVTQYF. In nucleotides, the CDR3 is TGTGCCAGCAGCTTGGAAGTGACCCAGTACTTC.

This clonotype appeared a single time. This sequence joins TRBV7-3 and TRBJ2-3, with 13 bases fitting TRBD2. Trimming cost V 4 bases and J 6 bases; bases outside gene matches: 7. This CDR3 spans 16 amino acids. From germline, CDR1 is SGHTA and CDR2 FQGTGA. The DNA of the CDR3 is TGTGCCAGCAGCTCATCGGGACTAGCGGGAAGGGATACGCAGTATTTT. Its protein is CASSSSGLAGRDTQYF. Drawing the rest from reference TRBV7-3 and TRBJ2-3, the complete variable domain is GAGVSQTPSNKVTEKGKYVELRCDPISGHTALYWYRQSLGQGPEFLIYFQGTGAADDSGLPNDRFFAVRPEGSVSTLKIQRTERGDSAVYLCASSSSGLAGRDTQYFGPGTRLTVL.

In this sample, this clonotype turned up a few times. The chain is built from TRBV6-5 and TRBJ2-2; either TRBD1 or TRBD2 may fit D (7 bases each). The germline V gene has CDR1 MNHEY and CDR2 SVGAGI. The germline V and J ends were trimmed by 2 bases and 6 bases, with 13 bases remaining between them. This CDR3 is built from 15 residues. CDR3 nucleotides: TGTGCCAGCAGTTACGCAGGGGGAGGGTCCGGGGAGCTGTTTTTT. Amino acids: CASSYAGGGSGELFF.

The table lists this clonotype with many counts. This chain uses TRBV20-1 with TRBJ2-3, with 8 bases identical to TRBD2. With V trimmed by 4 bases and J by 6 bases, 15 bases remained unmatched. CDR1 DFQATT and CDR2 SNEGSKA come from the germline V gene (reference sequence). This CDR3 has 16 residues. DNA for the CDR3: TGCAGTGCTAAGCTAATCGGGGGGGCCTTTTCGGATACGCAGTATTTT. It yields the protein CSAKLIGGAFSDTQYF.

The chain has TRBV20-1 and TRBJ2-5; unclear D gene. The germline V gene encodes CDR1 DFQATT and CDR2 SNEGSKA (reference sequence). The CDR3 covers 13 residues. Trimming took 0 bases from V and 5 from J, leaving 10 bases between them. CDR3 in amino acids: CSARDIARETQYF. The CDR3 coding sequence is TGCAGTGCTAGAGATATAGCTAGGGAGACCCAGTACTTC.

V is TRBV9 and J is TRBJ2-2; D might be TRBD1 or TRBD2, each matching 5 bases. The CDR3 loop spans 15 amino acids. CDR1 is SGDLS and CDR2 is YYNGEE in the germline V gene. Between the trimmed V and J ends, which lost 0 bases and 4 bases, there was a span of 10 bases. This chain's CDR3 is CASSVVGDGTGELFF. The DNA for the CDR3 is TGTGCCAGCAGCGTAGTAGGGGACGGCACCGGGGAGCTGTTTTTT.

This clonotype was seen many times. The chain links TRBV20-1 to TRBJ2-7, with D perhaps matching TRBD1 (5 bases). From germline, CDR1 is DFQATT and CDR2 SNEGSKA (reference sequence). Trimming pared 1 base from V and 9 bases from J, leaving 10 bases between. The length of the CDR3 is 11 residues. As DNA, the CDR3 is TGCAGTGCTAGAGGGAAAACAGGGCAGTACTTC. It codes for CSARGKTGQYF.

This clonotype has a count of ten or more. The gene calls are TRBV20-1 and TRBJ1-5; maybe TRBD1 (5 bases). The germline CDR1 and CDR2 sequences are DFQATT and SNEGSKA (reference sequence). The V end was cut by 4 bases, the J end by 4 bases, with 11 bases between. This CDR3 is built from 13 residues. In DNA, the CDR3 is TGCAGTGCTACACCAGGGTTAAATCAGCCCCAGCATTTT. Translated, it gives CSATPGLNQPQHF.

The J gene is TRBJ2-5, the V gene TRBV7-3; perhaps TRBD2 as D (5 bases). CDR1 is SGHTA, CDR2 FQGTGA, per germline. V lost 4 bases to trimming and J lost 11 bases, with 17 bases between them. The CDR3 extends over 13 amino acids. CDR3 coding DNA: TGTGCCAGCAGCTATAGCAAGGGCACGGGACAGTACTTC. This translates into CASSYSKGTGQYF. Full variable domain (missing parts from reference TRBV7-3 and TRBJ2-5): GAGVSQTPSNKVTEKGKYVELRCDPISGHTALYWYRQSLGQGPEFLIYFQGTGAADDSGLPNDRFFAVRPEGSVSTLKIQRTERGDSAVYLCASSYSKGTGQYFGPGTRLLVL.

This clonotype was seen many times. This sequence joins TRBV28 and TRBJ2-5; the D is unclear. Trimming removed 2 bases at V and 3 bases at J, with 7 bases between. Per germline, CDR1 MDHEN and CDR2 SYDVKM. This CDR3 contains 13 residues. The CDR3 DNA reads TGTGCCAGCAGTTTAAAACCAAAAGAGACCCAGTACTTC. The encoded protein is CASSLKPKETQYF.

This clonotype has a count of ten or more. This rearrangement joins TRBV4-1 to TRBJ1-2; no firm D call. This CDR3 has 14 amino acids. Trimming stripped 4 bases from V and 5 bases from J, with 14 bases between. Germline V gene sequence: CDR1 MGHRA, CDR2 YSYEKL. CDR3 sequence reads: CASSPLVEGYGYTF. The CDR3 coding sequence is TGCGCCAGCAGCCCTCTCGTTGAGGGTTATGGCTACACCTTC.

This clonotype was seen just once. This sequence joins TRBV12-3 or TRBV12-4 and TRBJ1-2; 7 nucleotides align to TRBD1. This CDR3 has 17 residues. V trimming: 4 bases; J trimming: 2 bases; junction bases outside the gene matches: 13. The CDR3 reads CASSSNPGQFLNYGYTF. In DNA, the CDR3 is TGTGCCAGCAGTTCCAATCCGGGACAGTTTTTGAACTATGGCTACACCTTC.

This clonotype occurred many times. CDR3 DNA: TGTGCCAGCAGTCAGGAGAGGAGTCAGCCCCAGCATTTT. It codes for CASSQERSQPQHF. The chain combines TRBV12-3 or TRBV12-4 with TRBJ1-5; no firm D call. The germline V and J ends were trimmed by 5 bases and 6 bases, with 11 bases remaining between them. This CDR3 spans 13 amino acids.

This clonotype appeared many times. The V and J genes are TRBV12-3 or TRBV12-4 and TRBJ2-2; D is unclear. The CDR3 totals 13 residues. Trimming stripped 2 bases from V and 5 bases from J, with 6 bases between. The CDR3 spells CASSLLHTGELFF. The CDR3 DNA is TGTGCCAGCAGTTTACTCCATACCGGGGAGCTGTTTTTT.

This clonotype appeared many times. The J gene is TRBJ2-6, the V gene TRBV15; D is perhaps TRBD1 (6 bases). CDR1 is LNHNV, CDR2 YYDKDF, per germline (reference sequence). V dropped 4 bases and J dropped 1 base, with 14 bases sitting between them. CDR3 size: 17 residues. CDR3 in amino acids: CATSKREGGSGANVLTF. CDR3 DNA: TGTGCCACCAGCAAACGTGAAGGGGGTTCTGGGGCCAACGTCCTGACTTTC. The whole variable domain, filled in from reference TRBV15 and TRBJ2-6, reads DAMVIQNPRYQVTQFGKPVTLSCSQTLNHNVMYWYQQKSSQAPKLLFHYYDKDFNNEADTPDNFQSRRPNTSFCFLDIRSPGLGDTAMYLCATSKREGGSGANVLTFGAGSRLTVL.

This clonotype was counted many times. CDR3 region: CATSGTLMDRNAYEQYF. The CDR3, as DNA: TGTGCCACCAGCGGCACCTTAATGGACAGGAATGCCTACGAGCAGTACTTC. The V and J genes are TRBV15 and TRBJ2-7; 7 nucleotides line up with TRBD1. Germline V gives CDR1 LNHNV, CDR2 YYDKDF (reference sequence). The ends lost 5 bases at V and 2 bases at J; junction bases unmatched: 15. CDR3 length equals 17 residues.

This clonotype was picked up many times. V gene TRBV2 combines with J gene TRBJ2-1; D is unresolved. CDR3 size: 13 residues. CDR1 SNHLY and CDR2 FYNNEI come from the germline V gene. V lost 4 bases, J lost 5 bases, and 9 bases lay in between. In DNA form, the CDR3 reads TGTGCCAGCAGTGTAATATCGAACAATGAGCAGTTCTTC. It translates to CASSVISNNEQFF.

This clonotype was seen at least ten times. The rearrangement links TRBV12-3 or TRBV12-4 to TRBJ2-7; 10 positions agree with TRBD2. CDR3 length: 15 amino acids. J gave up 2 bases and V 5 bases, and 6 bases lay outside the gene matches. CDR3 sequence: CASSDTSGATYEQYF. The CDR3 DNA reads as TGTGCCAGCAGTGATACTAGCGGGGCAACCTACGAGCAGTACTTC.